The 5 T cell receptor beta chains reported below all come from one sample, sequenced in a study of blood T cell repertoires in COVID-19. Sequencing was performed with immunoSEQ multiplex PCR; in TCRdb, only in-frame clones are kept and a portion is missing. Here the sample spans about 330,000 clones, 80% to 90% being singletons. The sequenced material came from peripheral blood. The receptors were gathered from a woman aged 45-65 years with acute or convalescent COVID-19.

This CDR3 is CASSFTTGSTGELFF. As DNA, the CDR3 is TGTGCCAGCAGCTTTACGACAGGGAGCACCGGGGAGCTGTTTTTT. The chain links TRBV5-6 to TRBJ2-2; the match to TRBD1 covers 7 bases. Per germline, CDR1 SGHDT and CDR2 YYEEEE. The CDR3 has 15 amino acids. With 2 bases clipped from V and 4 bases from J, the junction kept 5 bases outside the gene matches.

The CDR3 nucleotides read TGTGCCAGTAGTATTGTGGAGGCTAGCAATCAGCCCCAGCATTTT. Translating it yields CASSIVEASNQPQHF. The rearrangement uses TRBV19 and TRBJ1-5; no clear D gene. V lost 3 bases and J lost 0, with 9 bases in between. The CDR3 covers 15 residues. Looked up from germline, CDR1 is LNHDA and CDR2 is SQIVND (reference sequence).

The chain is built from TRBV19 and TRBJ1-5; the D gene is possibly TRBD1 (5 bases). Germline loops: CDR1 LNHDA, CDR2 SQIVND (reference sequence). V lost 7 bases and J lost 1, with 14 bases in between. This CDR3 has 15 residues. The CDR3 region has the DNA TGTGCCAGTACTTTGGACCAGGGAAGCAATCAGCCCCAGCATTTT. Amino acid sequence: CASTLDQGSNQPQHF.

The chain recombines TRBV4-1 with TRBJ2-3, with D uncertain. Trimming cost V 4 bases and J 0 bases, with 11 bases left between them. Germline values: CDR1 MGHRA, CDR2 YSYEKL. This CDR3 has 15 residues. CDR3: CASSPQRLSTDTQYF. CDR3 DNA sequence: TGCGCCAGCAGCCCGCAGCGCCTTAGCACAGATACGCAGTATTTT.

J is TRBJ1-1 and V is TRBV25-1; D is unclear. This CDR3 region has 12 residues. Germline CDR1 and CDR2: MGHDK and SYGVNS. Trimming cost V 7 bases and J 1 base, with 7 bases left between them. CDR3 nucleotide sequence: TGTGCCAGCACGACATCGAACACTGAAGCTTTCTTT. It translates to CASTTSNTEAFF.